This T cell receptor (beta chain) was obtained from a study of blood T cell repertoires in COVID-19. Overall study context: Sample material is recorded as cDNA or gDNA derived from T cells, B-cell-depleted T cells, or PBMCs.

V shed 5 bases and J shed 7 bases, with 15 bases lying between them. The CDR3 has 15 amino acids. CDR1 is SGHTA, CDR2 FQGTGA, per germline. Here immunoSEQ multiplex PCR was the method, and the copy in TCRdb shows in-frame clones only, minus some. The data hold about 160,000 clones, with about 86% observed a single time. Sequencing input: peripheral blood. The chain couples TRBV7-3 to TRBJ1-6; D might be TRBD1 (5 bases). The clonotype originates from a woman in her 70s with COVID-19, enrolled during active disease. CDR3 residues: CASSPSGTRNSPLHF. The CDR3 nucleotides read TGTGCCAGCAGCCCATCCGGGACTAGAAATTCACCCCTCCACTTT.